This T cell receptor (beta chain) comes out of a study of cytomegalovirus exposure and HLA in healthy donors. This CDR3 is built from 14 residues. The V gene's germline CDR1 is SGHRS and CDR2 YFSETQ. V dropped 2 bases and J dropped 0 bases, with 7 bases sitting between them. As for this clone: At the DNA level, this CDR3 is encoded by other sequences in the same sample as well.

The PCR contained 60 Vbeta and 13 Jbeta primers. Clones were sequenced by immunoSEQ multiplex PCR, and TCRdb holds only the in-frame ones, with some missing. Here the sample spans under 250,000 clones, around 85% being singletons. The sample was PBMCs. J is TRBJ2-3 and V is TRBV5-1; D uncertain. This sequence originates from a human donor in good health. CDR3 amino acids: CASSFAGSTDTQYF. Written as DNA, the CDR3 is TGCGCCAGCAGCTTCGCAGGTAGCACAGATACGCAGTATTTT.